The clone carrying this T cell receptor beta chain was observed many times. Antigen: not known. Time point here: persistent/refractory GD, antithyroid drugs over 5 years with positive TRAb. Preparation of the TCR library used RNA extracted from PBMCs. This sample is part of a study of regulatory T cells in long-lasting Graves disease. Study outcomes and limitations: Owing to a sample size that was small, accuracy may have been reduced. Relative to new patients (966), persistent patients exhibited greater sharing of public clonotypes (around 2,700).

J lost 4 bases, V lost 10 bases, and 8 bases had no gene match. The germline CDR1 and CDR2 sequences are LNHDA and SQIVND (reference sequence). This CDR3 has 14 amino acids. HTBI primers from iRepertoire and Arm-PCR of CDR3 regions yielded the TCR beta libraries. MiXCR was run by TCRdb on the multiplex PCR reads, yielding one entry per CDR3 protein. The sample records over 300,000 distinct CDR3 sequences, 20% being singletons. This specimen was peripheral blood mononuclear cells (PBMCs), taken when the disease was refractory, from a patient treated with antithyroid drugs. The receptor was derived from a female donor with Graves disease. The chain combines TRBV19 with TRBJ1-4, with TRBD1 matching 8 bases. This CDR3 reads CATDDRGSNEKLFF. The DNA of the CDR3 is TGTGCCACCGATGACAGGGGTAGTAATGAAAAACTGTTTTTT.